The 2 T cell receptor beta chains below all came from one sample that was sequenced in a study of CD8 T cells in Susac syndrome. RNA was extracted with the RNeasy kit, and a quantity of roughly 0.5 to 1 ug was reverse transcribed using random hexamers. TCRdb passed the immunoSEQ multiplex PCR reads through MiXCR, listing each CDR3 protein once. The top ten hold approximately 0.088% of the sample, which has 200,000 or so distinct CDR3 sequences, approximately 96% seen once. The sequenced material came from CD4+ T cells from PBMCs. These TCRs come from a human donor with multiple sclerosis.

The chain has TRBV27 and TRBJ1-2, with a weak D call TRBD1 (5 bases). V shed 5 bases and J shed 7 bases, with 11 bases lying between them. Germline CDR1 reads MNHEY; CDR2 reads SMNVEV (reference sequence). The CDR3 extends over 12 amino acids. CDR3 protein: CASSLSGIGYTF. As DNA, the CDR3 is TGTGCCAGCAGTCTCTCAGGGATTGGCTACACCTTC.

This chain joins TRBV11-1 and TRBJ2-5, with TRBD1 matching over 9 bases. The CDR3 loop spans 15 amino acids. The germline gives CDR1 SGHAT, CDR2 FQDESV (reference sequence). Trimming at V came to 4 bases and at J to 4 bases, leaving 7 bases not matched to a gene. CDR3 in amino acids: CASSSPGTGIETQYF. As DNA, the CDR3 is TGTGCCAGCAGCTCCCCCGGGACAGGGATAGAGACCCAGTACTTC.